The 27 T cell receptor beta chains in this list originate from one sample, sequenced in a study of CD8+CD57+ T cells in acquired aplastic anemia. All patients picked for sequencing had shown, by flow cytometry, an expansion of CD8+CD57+ cells. The TCR beta profiling, which covered VDJ combination and CDR3 sequence, was carried out using genomic DNA as the template. TCRdb reanalysed the reads using MiXCR and keeps one entry per CDR3 protein. The sample shows approximately 150,000 distinct CDR3 sequences, over 40% of them seen only once. Sequenced material: sorted CD4+, CD8+, or CD8+CD57+ T cells (not recorded which) from PBMCs. The source is a human donor with aplastic anemia.

This chain links TRBV2 with TRBJ2-7; 8 positions agree with TRBD1. CDR1 and CDR2 from the germline V gene are SNHLY and FYNNEI. V lost 6 bases and J lost 2; bases outside the gene matches: 6. There are 14 residues in the CDR3. As DNA, the CDR3 is TGTGCCAGCAGCAGGGACAGGTCTACCTACGAGCAGTACGTC. Encoded protein: CASSRDRSTYEQYV.

This chain links TRBV29-1 with TRBJ2-7; weak D call: TRBD1 (5 bases). The CDR3 has 13 amino acids. V dropped 4 bases and J dropped 3 bases, with 13 bases sitting between them. Germline V gene sequence: CDR1 SQVTM, CDR2 ANQGSEA. This CDR3 is CSVVRGSSYEQYF. As DNA, the CDR3 is TGCAGCGTTGTTAGGGGTTCTAGCTACGAGCAGTACTTC.

This clonotype was detected only once. The chain has TRBV7-3 and TRBJ2-3; maybe TRBD1 (5 bases). V was shortened by 2 bases and J by 1 base, with 16 bases between the two germline ends. The V gene's germline CDR1 is SGHTA and CDR2 FQGTGA. This CDR3 spans 17 amino acids. The CDR3 spells CASSLPVGAGRTDTQYF. In nucleotides, the CDR3 is TGTGCCAGCAGCTTACCCGTAGGGGCCGGGCGCACAGATACGCAGTATTTT.

This clonotype is a singleton in its sample. The rearrangement joins TRBV20-1 to TRBJ2-7; 7 bases align to TRBD1. The CDR3 runs 12 residues. Trimming took 2 bases from V and 3 from J; bases not matched to a gene: 1. Germline V CDR1 and CDR2: DFQATT, SNEGSKA (reference sequence). CDR3 sequence reads: CSARRDSYEQYF. In DNA form, the CDR3 reads TGCAGTGCTAGAAGGGACAGCTACGAGCAGTACTTC.

This chain links TRBV4-1 with TRBJ2-7; no clear D gene. The CDR3 is 15 amino acids. Germline V gives CDR1 MGHRA, CDR2 YSYEKL. V lost 4 bases, J lost 3 bases, and 16 bases lay in between. The CDR3 DNA follows: TGCGCCAGCAGCCCCAGCCCACACGGAGACTACGAGCAGTACTTC. Translated: CASSPSPHGDYEQYF.

In this sample, this clonotype turned up a few times. The chain combines TRBV10-2 with TRBJ2-3; 11 nucleotides line up with TRBD2. Germline assignment: CDR1 WSHSY and CDR2 SAAADI. The CDR3 spans 16 residues. V dropped 6 bases and J dropped 0; count of bases not matched to a gene: 5. DNA of the CDR3: TGCGCCAGCAGGACTAGCGGGGCCTCTAGCACAGATACGCAGTATTTT. Translated: CASRTSGASSTDTQYF.

The genes are TRBV24-1 and TRBJ2-7, with TRBD2 matching over 8 bases. This CDR3 spans 20 amino acids. The V gene end was trimmed by 2 bases and the J gene end by 3 bases; junction bases not matched to a gene: 20. Germline V gives CDR1 KGHDR, CDR2 SFDVKD. CDR3 region: CATSDSPPELGKAGVYEQYF. The CDR3 bases are TGTGCCACCAGTGATTCCCCCCCAGAACTTGGGAAAGCGGGAGTCTACGAGCAGTACTTC.

This clonotype showed up many times. The chain uses TRBV27 and TRBJ2-7, with D tentatively TRBD1 or TRBD2 (5 bases each). CDR1 MNHEY and CDR2 SMNVEV come from the germline V gene (reference sequence). V lost 5 bases to trimming and J lost 2 bases, with 13 bases between them. This CDR3 is 14 amino acids long. Here the CDR3 DNA reads TGTGCCAGCAGTCGAGGGGACCGTACCTACGAGCAGTACGTC. It encodes CASSRGDRTYEQYV.

The table lists this clonotype with many counts. V usage is TRBV11-3 and J usage is TRBJ1-1; D remains ambiguous. From germline, CDR1 is SGHNT and CDR2 YENEEA. The length of the CDR3 is 13 residues. Trimming took 1 base from V and 5 from J, leaving 8 bases between them. The CDR3 is CASSLAFGTEAFF. DNA for the CDR3: TGTGCCAGCAGCTTAGCCTTCGGGACTGAAGCTTTCTTT.

Only one count was recorded for this clonotype. A much larger clone differs by one base, so this may be a read error. V and J are TRBV25-1 and TRBJ2-5; possibly TRBD2 for D (7 bases). The germline V gene encodes CDR1 MGHDK and CDR2 SYGVNS. Between the trimmed V and J ends, which lost 6 bases and 5 bases, there was a span of 22 bases. The CDR3 spans 16 residues. CDR3 bases: TGTGCCAGCAGCCCTAACCCGCGGAGGGGGGGGGAGACCCAGTACTTC. Its translation: CASSPNPRRGGETQYF.

The sample holds many counts of this clonotype. The gene calls are TRBV24-1 and TRBJ2-1; 7 positions match TRBD2. Per germline, CDR1 KGHDR and CDR2 SFDVKD. The V gene end was trimmed by 5 bases and the J gene end by 4 bases; junction bases not matched to a gene: 4. CDR3 length equals 14 residues. The CDR3 region is CATSAAGGYNEQFF. In DNA, the CDR3 is TGTGCCACCAGTGCGGCCGGGGGGTACAATGAGCAGTTCTTC.

This clonotype came up many times. The chain couples TRBV7-2 to TRBJ1-4, with D hard to call. V lost 4 bases to trimming and J lost 4 bases, with 10 bases between them. CDR3 length: 14 residues. Germline V gene sequence: CDR1 SGHTA, CDR2 FQGNSA. The CDR3 loop is CASSSGRHNEKLFF. The CDR3 DNA reads as TGTGCCAGCAGCTCTGGGAGGCATAATGAAAAACTGTTTTTT. Together with reference TRBV7-2 and TRBJ1-4, the CDR3 gives the full variable domain: GAGVSQSPSNKVTEKGKDVELRCDPISGHTALYWYRQSLGQGLEFLIYFQGNSAPDKSGLPSDRFSAERTGGSVSTLTIQRTQQEDSAVYLCASSSGRHNEKLFFGSGTQLSVL.

The gene calls are TRBV2 and TRBJ2-1, with 13 bases lining up with TRBD2. Germline V gene lookup returns CDR1 SNHLY and CDR2 FYNNEI. V gave up 6 bases and J gave up 8 bases; unmatched junction bases: 7. The CDR3 totals 15 residues. The CDR3 is CASSLGTSGVDEQFF. Here the CDR3 DNA reads TGTGCCAGCAGCCTCGGGACTAGCGGGGTCGATGAGCAGTTCTTC.

The chain recombines TRBV7-3 with TRBJ2-3, with unresolved D. The V gene lost 2 bases and the J gene lost 8 bases, with 8 bases spanning the gap. CDR3 size: 12 residues. Germline CDR1 SGHTA, CDR2 FQGTGA. In DNA, the CDR3 is TGTGCCAGCAGCTTAGCGCTGGGTACGCAGTATTTT. It codes for CASSLALGTQYF. The entire variable domain, with the rest obtained from reference TRBV7-3 and TRBJ2-3, is as follows: GAGVSQTPSNKVTEKGKYVELRCDPISGHTALYWYRQSLGQGPEFLIYFQGTGAADDSGLPNDRFFAVRPEGSVSTLKIQRTERGDSAVYLCASSLALGTQYFGPGTRLTVL.

This chain uses TRBV11-1 with TRBJ2-7; 8 nucleotides align to TRBD2. The germline CDR1 and CDR2 sequences are SGHAT and FQDESV (reference sequence). Unmatched junction bases numbered 18, after V lost 5 bases and J lost 0 bases. The CDR3 has 19 residues. CDR3 in amino acids: CASSIEGVVSGVFSYEQYV. DNA of the CDR3: TGTGCCAGCAGCATCGAAGGGGTAGTTAGCGGGGTTTTCTCCTACGAGCAGTACGTC.

The chain has TRBV29-1 and TRBJ1-1, with no clear D. V was cut by 5 bases and J by 4 bases, with 11 bases left in between. The CDR3 loop spans 12 amino acids. Germline CDR1 is SQVTM and CDR2 is ANQGSEA. The DNA for the CDR3 is TGCAGCGTTCTCCGGTCTGGCACTGAAGCTTTCTTT. Protein sequence: CSVLRSGTEAFF.

Many counts were recorded for this clonotype. CDR3 residues: CASSFGQGGEKLFF. CDR3 DNA: TGCGCCAGCAGCTTCGGGCAGGGTGGTGAAAAACTGTTTTTT. The V and J genes are TRBV5-1 and TRBJ1-4; possible D gene TRBD1, 5 bases. The CDR3 contains 14 residues. Looked up from germline, CDR1 is SGHRS and CDR2 is YFSETQ. The V and J ends lost 2 bases and 7 bases respectively, with 12 bases between them. Looking up the rest from reference TRBV5-1 and TRBJ1-4 gives the full variable domain: KAGVTQTPRYLIKTRGQQVTLSCSPISGHRSVSWYQQTPGQGLQFLFEYFSETQRNKGNFPGRFSGRQFSNSRSEMNVSTLELGDSALYLCASSFGQGGEKLFFGSGTQLSVL.

As DNA, the CDR3 is TGTGCCAGCAGCTCTACAGCTTCCGGGACAGGGTACGTTGAGCAGTACTTC. Translation gives CASSSTASGTGYVEQYF. The V call is TRBV11-1, the J call TRBJ2-7; TRBD1 agrees at 9 bases. CDR1 and CDR2 (germline): SGHAT, FQDESV (reference sequence). Trimming removed 4 bases from V and 7 bases from J; junction bases left unmatched: 17. This CDR3 contains 17 residues. The complete variable domain, with remaining parts taken from reference TRBV11-1 and TRBJ2-7, reads EAEVAQSPRYKITEKSQAVAFWCDPISGHATLYWYRQILGQGPELLVQFQDESVVDDSQLPKDRFSAERLKGVDSTLKIQPAELGDSAMYLCASSSTASGTGYVEQYFGPGTRLTVT.

The sample holds many counts of this clonotype. The chain has TRBV5-1 and TRBJ1-2; TRBD1 agrees at 9 bases. V dropped 0 bases and J dropped 8; count of bases not matched to a gene: 8. The CDR3 has 15 residues. Germline V gene lookup returns CDR1 SGHRS and CDR2 YFSETQ. The CDR3 DNA follows: TGCGCCAGCAGCTTGGCCTCTGACAGGGGGGGCGGCTACACCTTC. Protein sequence: CASSLASDRGGGYTF.

Many counts were recorded for this clonotype. The chain carries TRBV20-1 and TRBJ2-1; TRBD2 aligns across 14 bases. With V trimmed by 0 bases and J by 10 bases, 8 bases remained unmatched. Per germline, CDR1 DFQATT and CDR2 SNEGSKA (reference sequence). There are 16 residues in the CDR3. The CDR3 nucleotides read TGCAGTGCTAGAGACCCAACGGGACTAGCGGGAGTGGAGCAGTTCTTC. Translation: CSARDPTGLAGVEQFF.

This clonotype was counted at least ten times. The V call is TRBV29-1, the J call TRBJ1-2; 9 bases are a match to TRBD1. This CDR3 comprises 14 residues. The J segment lost 4 bases and the V segment lost 1 base, leaving 4 bases of the junction unmatched. From germline, CDR1 is SQVTM and CDR2 ANQGSEA. CDR3 sequence (DNA): TGCAGCGTTGAAGGACAGGGGGTCCTCTATGGCTACACCTTC. Translating it yields CSVEGQGVLYGYTF. Full variable domain (remainder filled in from reference TRBV29-1 and TRBJ1-2): SAVISQKPSRDICQRGTSLTIQCQVDSQVTMMFWYRQQPGQSLTLIATANQGSEATYESGFVIDKFPISRPNLTFSTLTVSNMSPEDSSIYLCSVEGQGVLYGYTFGSGTRLTVV.

The chain carries TRBV2 and TRBJ1-1; D perhaps matches TRBD1 (5 bases). There are 14 residues in the CDR3. Germline V gene data show CDR1 as SNHLY and CDR2 as FYNNEI. Between the trimmed V and J ends, which lost 0 bases and 4 bases, there was a span of 9 bases. The CDR3, as DNA: TGTGCCAGCAGTGAAGCCCAGGGTCCCACTGAAGCTTTCTTT. This codes for CASSEAQGPTEAFF.

This clonotype came up a few times. The CDR3 DNA is TGTGCCACCAGTGATTCTGGACACCCCGAGCAGTACTTC. Translation gives CATSDSGHPEQYF. The chain recombines TRBV24-1 with TRBJ2-7; tentative D call: TRBD1 (5 bases). This CDR3 contains 13 residues. Germline assignment: CDR1 KGHDR and CDR2 SFDVKD. Deletions cut 2 bases from V and 6 bases from J, with 10 bases between.

Concerning this clonotype: A much larger clonotype is one base distant, so this may be a read error. V gene TRBV6-1 combines with J gene TRBJ2-3; D not certain. The germline CDR1 and CDR2 sequences are MNHNS and SASEGT. CDR3 length: 15 residues. The V end lost 6 bases, the J end lost 3 bases, and 16 bases lay between the germline ends. Here the CDR3 DNA reads TGTGCCAGCAGACTTACACCCGGTGAGACAGATACGCAGTATTTT. Its protein is CASRLTPGETDTQYF.

There are many counts of this clonotype. The gene calls are TRBV7-2 and TRBJ2-2; D remains ambiguous. The V end lost 5 bases, the J end lost 1 base, and 8 bases lay between the germline ends. The V gene's germline CDR1 is SGHTA and CDR2 FQGNSA. This CDR3 has 14 amino acids. CDR3 sequence: CASSLGLNTGELFF. The CDR3 region has the DNA TGTGCCAGCAGCCTGGGATTGAACACCGGGGAGCTGTTTTTT.

The rearrangement links TRBV19 to TRBJ1-2; weak D call: TRBD1 (6 bases). The CDR3 is 11 amino acids. V lost 6 bases to trimming and J lost 14 bases, with 16 bases between them. The V gene's germline CDR1 is LNHDA and CDR2 SQIVND (reference sequence). The CDR3 reads CASRERQEETF. Written as DNA, the CDR3 is TGTGCCAGTAGGGAAAGACAGGAGGAGACCTTC.

This clonotype was recorded many times. The CDR3 DNA reads TGTGCCAGCAGCTTAGGGGCAGGTTTGGCTGTGAACACTGAAGCTTTCTTT. Translating it yields CASSLGAGLAVNTEAFF. This rearrangement joins TRBV7-6 to TRBJ1-1, with unresolved D. Trimming took 1 base from V and 0 from J, leaving 15 bases between them. There are 17 residues in the CDR3. Germline values: CDR1 SGHVS, CDR2 FNYEAQ.